Below are 21 T cell receptor beta chains sequenced from a single sample in a study of T cell responses to AZD1222 COVID-19 vaccine. Sequenced by immunoSEQ multiplex PCR; TCRdb stores in-frame clones only, minus some. Altogether 130,000 to 150,000 clones are present, under 95% being singletons, with the ten largest covering 1.5% to 2%. Sequenced material: peripheral blood, taken on day 0 of AZD1222 vaccination. All receptors come from an adult in good health.

This chain uses TRBV7-9 with TRBJ2-5, with D possibly being TRBD1 (6 bases). Germline V lookup: CDR1 SEHNR, CDR2 FQNEAQ (reference sequence). With 1 base removed from V and 5 bases from J, the gap between germline ends came to 14 bases. This CDR3 has 15 residues. In DNA form, the CDR3 reads TGTGCCAGCAGCTTAGGCGGCAGGACAGAGGAGACCCAGTACTTC. This encodes CASSLGGRTEETQYF.

This clone has a single count. The chain carries TRBV5-1 and TRBJ2-2, with 11 positions matching TRBD1. Per germline, CDR1 SGHRS and CDR2 YFSETQ. This CDR3 is built from 14 residues. Losses at the gene ends were 4 bases for V and 10 bases for J; bases not matched to a gene: 6. CDR3 nucleotide sequence: TGCGCCAGCAGCACCGGGACAGGGGGGTTGGAGCTGTTTTTT. This encodes CASSTGTGGLELFF.

This chain joins TRBV9 and TRBJ2-7, with 10 bases that match TRBD1. After removal of 0 bases from V and 6 bases from J, the junction contained 12 bases not matched to a gene. Germline CDR1 is SGDLS and CDR2 is YYNGEE. The CDR3 totals 17 residues. Written as DNA, the CDR3 is TGTGCCAGCAGCGTAGGGGGCACGGGACAGGGGATCTTCGAGCAGTACTTC. Protein: CASSVGGTGQGIFEQYF.

This chain links TRBV3-1 (or the pseudogene TRBV3-2) with TRBJ2-1; D is ambiguous. Trimming cost V 4 bases and J 3 bases, with 7 bases left between them. This CDR3 region has 13 residues. Germline V CDR1 and CDR2: LGHDT, YNNKEL (reference sequence). Here the CDR3 DNA reads TGTGCCAGCAGCCGCACTATCTACAATGAGCAGTTCTTC. This encodes CASSRTIYNEQFF.

This rearrangement joins TRBV2 to TRBJ2-7; D call uncertain. V lost 6 bases and J lost 5, with 17 bases in between. CDR3 length: 14 residues. Germline loops: CDR1 SNHLY, CDR2 FYNNEI. The CDR3 region is CASRPYPNHHEQYF. CDR3 DNA: TGTGCCAGCAGGCCCTACCCAAATCACCACGAGCAGTACTTC.

This clone was picked up one time. The chain employs TRBV3-1 (or the pseudogene TRBV3-2) and TRBJ2-7; D remains ambiguous. The CDR3 is 12 amino acids. V gave up 4 bases and J gave up 3 bases, with 7 bases separating them. Germline CDR1 reads LGHDT; CDR2 reads YNNKEL (reference sequence). CDR3 in amino acids: CASSRSFYEQYF. The DNA of the CDR3 is TGTGCCAGCAGCCGGTCGTTCTACGAGCAGTACTTC.

The J gene is TRBJ1-1, the V gene TRBV18, with D maybe TRBD1 (6 bases). Germline V CDR1 and CDR2: KGHSH, LQKENI. The CDR3 totals 13 residues. Trimming pared 4 bases from V and 8 bases from J, leaving 14 bases between. The DNA of the CDR3 is TGTGCCAGCTCACTCGATGAGGGACAAGAAGCTTTCTTT. It specifies CASSLDEGQEAFF.

The chain joins TRBV19 to TRBJ1-5; 9 positions agree with TRBD1. Germline values: CDR1 LNHDA, CDR2 SQIVND (reference sequence). The trim removed 5 bases at V and 9 bases at J, leaving 14 bases unmatched. The CDR3 covers 16 residues. CDR3 nucleotides: TGTGCCAGTAGTGCTCAGGACAGGGGATTCCTCGGGCCCCAGCATTTT. It translates to CASSAQDRGFLGPQHF.

The rearrangement links TRBV20-1 to TRBJ1-2; D possibly corresponds to TRBD1 (6 bases). Germline V gives CDR1 DFQATT, CDR2 SNEGSKA (reference sequence). V was trimmed by 6 bases and J by 7 bases, leaving 9 bases between them. The CDR3 totals 10 residues. CDR3 nucleotide sequence: TGCAGTGCCTCCAGGGGTGGCTACACCTTC. Encoded protein: CSASRGGYTF.

The rearrangement joins TRBV19 to TRBJ2-2, with TRBD2 as a possible D gene (5 bases). This CDR3 has 15 amino acids. Germline assignment: CDR1 LNHDA and CDR2 SQIVND (reference sequence). V was clipped by 6 bases and J by 5 bases, with 16 bases between them. CDR3 amino acids: CASSTAGWETGELFF. CDR3 sequence (DNA): TGTGCCAGTAGCACAGCCGGATGGGAGACCGGGGAGCTGTTTTTT.

As to this clone: In the same sample, other DNA sequences code for this CDR3. The chain carries TRBV7-9 and TRBJ1-1, with 11 nucleotides matching TRBD1. Per the germline V gene, CDR1 is SEHNR and CDR2 is FQNEAQ (reference sequence). This CDR3 is 14 amino acids long. The trim removed 1 base at V and 5 bases at J, leaving 0 bases unmatched. The CDR3 sequence is CASSLGDRGTEAFF. The CDR3 region has the DNA TGTGCCAGCAGCTTAGGGGACAGGGGGACTGAAGCTTTCTTT.

This rearrangement joins TRBV28 to TRBJ2-7; 8 bases align to TRBD1. V shed 11 bases, J shed 5 bases, and the junction held 17 bases outside the gene matches. The V gene's germline CDR1 is MDHEN and CDR2 SYDVKM. The CDR3 is made up of 15 amino acids. CDR3 sequence reads: CALKSGTGPNHEQYF. The CDR3 region has the DNA TGTGCCTTAAAGTCGGGGACAGGACCAAACCACGAGCAGTACTTC. Variable domain in full (rest from reference TRBV28 and TRBJ2-7): DVKVTQSSRYLVKRTGEKVFLECVQDMDHENMFWYRQDPGLGLRLIYFSYDVKMKEKGDIPEGYSVSREKKERFSLILESASTNQTSMYLCALKSGTGPNHEQYFGPGTRLTVT.

The rearrangement links TRBV9 to TRBJ1-1; D perhaps matches TRBD1 (5 bases). V shed 4 bases and J shed 10 bases, with 26 bases lying between them. The germline V gene encodes CDR1 SGDLS and CDR2 YYNGEE. The CDR3 has 16 amino acids. This CDR3 reads CASSPGLGVYFTGAFF. The CDR3 DNA follows: TGTGCCAGCAGCCCGGGCTTGGGGGTTTACTTCACCGGAGCTTTCTTT.

The chain joins TRBV5-1 to TRBJ2-1; perhaps TRBD2 as D (5 bases). CDR1 SGHRS and CDR2 YFSETQ come from the germline V gene. The CDR3 has 13 residues. Trimming shortened V by 1 base and J by 8 bases, and 10 bases separated the two germline ends. CDR3 residues: CASSLLAAYEQFF. The CDR3 region has the DNA TGCGCCAGCAGCTTGCTAGCAGCCTATGAGCAGTTCTTC. The full variable domain, rest sourced from reference TRBV5-1 and TRBJ2-1, is KAGVTQTPRYLIKTRGQQVTLSCSPISGHRSVSWYQQTPGQGLQFLFEYFSETQRNKGNFPGRFSGRQFSNSRSEMNVSTLELGDSALYLCASSLLAAYEQFFGPGTRLTVL.

The rearrangement links TRBV7-6 to TRBJ1-5; D is unclear. Germline values: CDR1 SGHVS, CDR2 FNYEAQ. This CDR3 contains 14 residues. Trimming removed 1 base at V and 4 bases at J, with 8 bases between. In nucleotides, the CDR3 is TGTGCCAGCAGCTTAGTCGAGGGAAATCAGCCCCAGCATTTT. Translating gives CASSLVEGNQPQHF.

J is TRBJ1-1 and V is TRBV10-1; TRBD1 might be the D (5 bases). The germline V and J ends were trimmed by 7 bases and 2 bases, with 17 bases remaining between them. The CDR3 consists of 15 residues. Germline CDR1 WNHNN, CDR2 SYGVQD (reference sequence). CDR3: CASKRRTHQNTEAFF. The CDR3 DNA is TGCGCCAGCAAGAGGAGGACACACCAAAACACTGAAGCTTTCTTT.

Only a few counts were recorded for this clone. V gene TRBV3-1 (or the pseudogene TRBV3-2) combines with J gene TRBJ1-2; TRBD1 matches 7 bases. J was trimmed by 2 bases and V by 5 bases; bases with no gene match: 11. From germline, CDR1 is LGHDT and CDR2 YNNKEL (reference sequence). The CDR3 spans 16 residues. CDR3 nucleotides: TGTGCCAGCAGCTCTTACCGGGACAGAAAAAACTATGGCTACACCTTC. Protein sequence: CASSSYRDRKNYGYTF.

V is TRBV14 and J is TRBJ1-2; D remains ambiguous. From germline, CDR1 is SGHDN and CDR2 FVKESK. The V end lost 3 bases, the J end lost 2 bases, and 10 bases lay between the germline ends. This CDR3 contains 14 residues. CDR3 sequence: CASSQVNRNYGYTF. The CDR3 DNA is TGTGCCAGCAGCCAGGTGAACAGAAACTATGGCTACACCTTC.

The V call is TRBV6-5, the J call TRBJ2-7, with 10 bases that match TRBD2. The ends lost 4 bases at V and 0 bases at J; junction bases unmatched: 3. This CDR3 comprises 15 residues. The germline CDR1 and CDR2 sequences are MNHEY and SVGAGI. This chain's CDR3 is CASSFGLAASYEQYF. DNA of the CDR3: TGTGCCAGCAGTTTCGGACTAGCGGCCTCCTACGAGCAGTACTTC.

This sequence joins TRBV19 and TRBJ2-7; 10 nucleotides line up with TRBD1. Germline V gives CDR1 LNHDA, CDR2 SQIVND (reference sequence). The CDR3 loop spans 15 amino acids. The V and J ends lost 5 bases and 2 bases, in that order; junction bases with no gene match: 6. Here the CDR3 reads CASSPGTGETYEQYF. The CDR3 region has the DNA TGTGCCAGTAGTCCGGGGACAGGGGAAACCTACGAGCAGTACTTC.

The genes are TRBV6-1 and TRBJ2-7; 9 nucleotides agree with TRBD1. The CDR3 is 14 amino acids. Germline lookup yields CDR1 MNHNS and CDR2 SASEGT. V gave up 3 bases and J gave up 4 bases; unmatched junction bases: 4. CDR3: CASSEGTGQYEQYF. The CDR3 coding sequence is TGTGCCAGCAGTGAGGGGACAGGGCAATACGAGCAGTACTTC.